This T cell receptor beta chain was sequenced during a study of T-cell reconstitution after alpha-beta-depleted transplantation in children. During its preparation, the TCRbeta library received unique molecular identifiers. From the PCR reads, TCRdb called clonotypes with MiXCR, one entry per CDR3 protein. This table has nearly 550,000 distinct CDR3 sequences, around 20% appearing once. Germline CDR1 reads DFQATT; CDR2 reads SNEGSKA (reference sequence). J lost 4 bases, V lost 4 bases, and 3 bases had no gene match. The CDR3 length is 12 residues. This sequence originates from a human donor who donated a stem cell graft to a child with acute lymphoblastic leukemia. The chain has TRBV20-1 and TRBJ2-7; 8 nucleotides align to TRBD1. The sample here was PBMCs from the stem cell graft donor, taken from the stem cell graft. The CDR3 spells CSAMGTGYEQYF. In DNA, the CDR3 is TGCAGTGCTATGGGGACAGGTTACGAGCAGTACTTC.